Listed here are 21 T cell receptor beta chains from one sample, sequenced in a study of beta chain features in type 1 diabetes (dated by TCRdb to between 2017 and 2018). Beyond this particular receptor, the publication reports: Type 1 diabetes patients showed a moderate but significant shortening of TCRB CDR3 length in all four CD4+ subsets.

Library prep was done by the immunoSEQ multiplex PCR assay. The entire amount of isolated RNA was reverse transcribed using the High Capacity cDNA Reverse Transcription Kit, so the sequenced TCRB transcripts were expressed ones. Drawn from immuneACCESS, this table holds only the in-frame rearrangements with V and J called that TCRdb kept. Clones are partly lost; checked studies trace under half to an unresolved V gene and leave the rest unexplained. The sample table records approximately 360,000 clones; 10% to 15% of these occur just once. Over 0.008% of the sample comes from the top ten. These receptors' targets are unknown. Material for sequencing was naive CD4+ T cells from blood. The cell subset or site label on this specimen signifies: true naive CD4+ T cells. Receptor source: a woman aged 18-29 years with type 1 diabetes.

In this sample, this clone turned up a few times. The chain recombines TRBV5-4 with TRBJ2-1; 8 bases match TRBD2. After removal of 3 bases from V and 7 bases from J, the junction contained 12 bases not matched to a gene. Germline CDR1 is SGHNT and CDR2 is YYREEE (reference sequence). The CDR3 has 16 residues. The CDR3 region has the DNA TGTGCCAGCAGCTCTAACTCCGGGACTAGTCTTAATGAGCAGTTCTTC. It yields the protein CASSSNSGTSLNEQFF.

This chain uses TRBV19 with TRBJ2-5, with TRBD2 identical over 10 bases. Trimming took 6 bases from V and 5 from J; bases not matched to a gene: 9. CDR3 length: 15 amino acids. The germline CDR1 and CDR2 sequences are LNHDA and SQIVND (reference sequence). The CDR3 spells CASRKAGGPRETQYF. The CDR3 DNA reads as TGTGCCAGTAGGAAAGCGGGAGGGCCGAGGGAGACCCAGTACTTC.

Only a few counts were recorded for this clone. The chain recombines TRBV27 with TRBJ2-7, with TRBD1 identical over 11 bases. V shed 5 bases, J shed 5 bases, and the junction held 5 bases outside the gene matches. CDR3 length equals 14 residues. Germline V gene sequence: CDR1 MNHEY, CDR2 SMNVEV (reference sequence). The chain's CDR3 is CASSPGTGGDEQYF. The CDR3 DNA sequence: TGTGCCAGCAGTCCCGGGACAGGGGGTGACGAGCAGTACTTC.

The table lists this clone with a few counts. CDR3 sequence: CAISDGQLNTEAFF. The CDR3 region has the DNA TGTGCCATCAGTGACGGACAACTGAACACTGAAGCTTTCTTT. This chain links TRBV10-3 with TRBJ1-1; TRBD1 is a possible D gene (5 bases). Germline-derived CDR1 and CDR2 are ENHRY and SYGVKD. CDR3 length: 14 amino acids. The ends were cut back, 3 bases at V and 0 bases at J, with 8 bases in the middle.

The chain combines TRBV5-4 with TRBJ1-6, with 7 nucleotides matching TRBD1. Germline values: CDR1 SGHNT, CDR2 YYREEE (reference sequence). The CDR3 extends over 14 amino acids. V was clipped by 5 bases and J by 4 bases; unmatched bases: 3. The CDR3 nucleotides are TGTGCCAGCAGTCCGGGACAGTATAATTCACCCCTCCACTTT. Amino acid sequence: CASSPGQYNSPLHF.

This clone has more than one count but fewer than ten. The V gene is TRBV7-9, the J gene TRBJ2-7, with TRBD1 identical over 11 bases. V gave up 5 bases and J gave up 3 bases; unmatched junction bases: 18. From germline, CDR1 is SEHNR and CDR2 FQNEAQ (reference sequence). The CDR3 runs to 19 residues. Written as DNA, the CDR3 is TGTGCCAGCAGCCACGGCCGGGACAGGGGGAGCGGGGGTCGCTACGAGCAGTACTTC. Translation: CASSHGRDRGSGGRYEQYF. Full variable domain (remainder filled in from reference TRBV7-9 and TRBJ2-7): DTGVSQNPRHKITKRGQNVTFRCDPISEHNRLYWYRQTLGQGPEFLTYFQNEAQLEKSRLLSDRFSAERPKGSFSTLEIQRTEQGDSAMYLCASSHGRDRGSGGRYEQYFGPGTRLTVT.

This clone appeared a few times. The chain couples TRBV4-1 to TRBJ2-7; 7 bases agree with TRBD1. Germline V gene sequence: CDR1 MGHRA, CDR2 YSYEKL. V trimming: 5 bases; J trimming: 2 bases; junction bases outside the gene matches: 9. The CDR3 runs 15 residues. The CDR3 loop reads CASSFDRDSPYEQYF. In nucleotides, the CDR3 is TGCGCCAGCAGCTTCGACAGGGACAGCCCCTACGAGCAGTACTTC.

The chain links TRBV28 to TRBJ1-2, with 7 bases matching TRBD1. V was pared by 3 bases and J by 0 bases, with 1 base of the junction left unmatched. Germline V gene lookup returns CDR1 MDHEN and CDR2 SYDVKM. CDR3 length: 14 amino acids. This CDR3 is CASSLGTANYGYTF. Written as DNA, the CDR3 is TGTGCCAGCAGTTTGGGGACAGCTAACTATGGCTACACCTTC.

To note about this clone: Other DNA sequences of this sample code for an identical CDR3. The gene calls are TRBV29-1 and TRBJ1-5; unclear D gene. Deletions cut 4 bases from V and 2 bases from J, with 6 bases between. The CDR3 runs to 12 residues. Germline CDR1 SQVTM, CDR2 ANQGSEA. CDR3 DNA sequence: TGCAGCGTTGGCTCAGGCAATCAGCCCCAGCATTTT. It translates to CSVGSGNQPQHF.

This clone was picked up a small number of times. V and J are TRBV29-1 and TRBJ1-1; TRBD1 aligns across 7 bases. Unmatched junction bases numbered 5, after V lost 3 bases and J lost 4 bases. This CDR3 is 13 amino acids long. Germline CDR1 and CDR2: SQVTM and ANQGSEA. This CDR3 reads CSVDRDRPTEAFF. DNA for the CDR3: TGCAGCGTTGACCGGGACAGACCCACTGAAGCTTTCTTT.

The V call is TRBV1, the J call TRBJ2-7; the D segment call TRBD1 is taken from the table without a DNA check. TRBV1 is tagged as a pseudogene. The CDR3 has 16 residues. CDR3 in amino acids: CTSSPGIRDRGYEQYF. CDR3 nucleotide sequence: TGCACCAGCAGCCCAGGGATCCGGGACAGGGGTTACGAGCAGTACTTC.

This chain uses TRBV2 with TRBJ2-7; TRBD2 might be the D (6 bases). Germline values: CDR1 SNHLY, CDR2 FYNNEI. The germline V and J ends were trimmed by 9 bases and 7 bases, with 13 bases remaining between them. The CDR3 contains 11 residues. CDR3 region: CARGGPTEQYF. In DNA form, the CDR3 reads TGTGCCAGGGGAGGACCTACAGAGCAGTACTTC.

The chain combines TRBV7-2 with TRBJ2-3; the match to TRBD2 covers 8 bases. Germline V CDR1 and CDR2: SGHTA, FQGNSA. The CDR3 consists of 14 residues. Trimming removed 7 bases from V and 3 bases from J; junction bases left unmatched: 6. The CDR3 loop reads CASNPGLGTDTQYF. For the CDR3, the DNA is TGTGCCAGCAACCCGGGACTAGGAACAGATACGCAGTATTTT.

The table lists this clone with a few counts. This chain connects TRBV28 to TRBJ2-7; D perhaps matches TRBD2 (6 bases). With 2 bases removed from V and 2 bases from J, the gap between germline ends came to 13 bases. CDR3 length: 15 residues. The germline V gene has CDR1 MDHEN and CDR2 SYDVKM. The DNA for the CDR3 is TGTGCCAGCAGTTTACCGGCGAGCGGGCCCTACGAGCAGTACTTC. Its translation: CASSLPASGPYEQYF. The whole variable domain, filled in from reference TRBV28 and TRBJ2-7, reads DVKVTQSSRYLVKRTGEKVFLECVQDMDHENMFWYRQDPGLGLRLIYFSYDVKMKEKGDIPEGYSVSREKKERFSLILESASTNQTSMYLCASSLPASGPYEQYFGPGTRLTVT.

This clone was seen more than once but under ten times. This chain links TRBV28 with TRBJ2-1; 9 bases map to TRBD2. Trimming removed 0 bases from V and 8 bases from J; junction bases left unmatched: 5. Germline V gives CDR1 MDHEN, CDR2 SYDVKM. The CDR3 extends over 15 amino acids. The CDR3 loop is CASSLWGLASDEQFF. Here the CDR3 DNA reads TGTGCCAGCAGTTTATGGGGACTAGCATCGGATGAGCAGTTCTTC.

V is TRBV15 and J is TRBJ2-3; a possible D gene is TRBD2 (5 bases). Germline V gene data show CDR1 as LNHNV and CDR2 as YYDKDF (reference sequence). Trimming stripped 0 bases from V and 6 bases from J, with 22 bases between. This CDR3 has 18 residues. CDR3 region: CATSRDWFEREGSDTQYF. DNA of the CDR3: TGTGCCACCAGCAGAGATTGGTTCGAGAGGGAAGGATCGGATACGCAGTATTTT.

This clone was seen a handful of times. This chain connects TRBV25-1 to TRBJ1-1, with a weak D call TRBD1 (5 bases). Trimming removed 1 base from V and 7 bases from J, with 10 bases in between. The CDR3 runs to 13 residues. Germline V gives CDR1 MGHDK, CDR2 SYGVNS. The DNA of the CDR3 is TGTGCCAGCAGTGAATGGAGGGGCGGTGAAGCTTTCTTT. Translation gives CASSEWRGGEAFF.

This chain joins TRBV7-9 and TRBJ2-7; TRBD1 agrees at 7 bases. The length of the CDR3 is 16 residues. Per germline, CDR1 SEHNR and CDR2 FQNEAQ (reference sequence). The ends lost 3 bases at V and 2 bases at J; junction bases unmatched: 10. Here the CDR3 DNA reads TGTGCCAGCAGCTTTTTGGCGACAGGGTCTACCTACGAGCAGTACTTC. Translating gives CASSFLATGSTYEQYF.

The CDR3 region has the DNA TGTGCCAGCAACCCGGACAGCCGCGTAGAACGGTTCTTC. It yields the protein CASNPDSRVERFF. The genes are TRBV28 and TRBJ2-1; weak D call: TRBD1 (6 bases). CDR1 is MDHEN and CDR2 is SYDVKM in the germline V gene. This CDR3 is 13 amino acids long. Trimming removed 7 bases from V and 15 bases from J, with 22 bases in between.

This clone was seen only a few times. V gene TRBV5-4 combines with J gene TRBJ1-2; D not resolved. Trimming stripped 4 bases from V and 3 bases from J, with 7 bases between. From germline, CDR1 is SGHNT and CDR2 YYREEE (reference sequence). The CDR3 sequence is 12 residues long. Written as DNA, the CDR3 is TGTGCCAGCAGCCGCGACTACTATGGCTACACCTTC. It codes for CASSRDYYGYTF.

This clone was seen only a few times. Additional DNA sequences in this sample encode the identical CDR3. This chain uses TRBV18 with TRBJ1-1, with D perhaps TRBD1 (6 bases). Per the germline V gene, CDR1 is KGHSH and CDR2 is LQKENI. The CDR3 runs 12 residues. Trimming removed 3 bases at V and 4 bases at J, with 6 bases between. The CDR3 nucleotides read TGTGCCAGCTCACCGGACAGCACTGAAGCTTTCTTT. Translated, it gives CASSPDSTEAFF.